This entry lists 29 T cell receptor beta chains sequenced from one sample in a study of blood T cell repertoires in COVID-19. Sequencing used immunoSEQ multiplex PCR; TCRdb keeps in-frame clones, though not all of them. The profile covers tens of thousands of clones, with over 85% appearing a single time and under 8% taken by the ten largest. The sequenced sample was peripheral blood. Source of these receptors: a human donor in a cohort sampled during active COVID-19.

This chain joins TRBV7-9 and TRBJ2-3, with 9 bases aligning to TRBD2. This CDR3 has 18 residues. Trimming removed 2 bases from V and 2 bases from J; junction bases left unmatched: 11. In germline, CDR1 is SEHNR, CDR2 FQNEAQ (reference sequence). The CDR3 protein is CASSLKVRLAGTTDTQYF. The CDR3 coding sequence is TGTGCCAGCAGCTTAAAAGTCCGGCTAGCGGGGACCACAGATACGCAGTATTTT.

The chain carries TRBV7-2 and TRBJ1-2, with 7 bases identical to TRBD1. The CDR3 spans 13 residues. Germline V gene sequence: CDR1 SGHTA, CDR2 FQGNSA. Trimming took 5 bases from V and 4 from J; bases not matched to a gene: 4. CDR3 in DNA: TGTGCCAGCAGCGTCGGGACAGCCTATGGCTACACCTTC. Translating gives CASSVGTAYGYTF.

This chain connects TRBV19 to TRBJ1-1; D remains unclear. Germline V gives CDR1 LNHDA, CDR2 SQIVND (reference sequence). CDR3 size: 12 residues. V was trimmed by 7 bases and J by 1 base, leaving 7 bases between them. The CDR3 here is CASNSGNTEAFF. Written as DNA, the CDR3 is TGTGCCAGTAACTCAGGGAACACTGAAGCTTTCTTT.

The rearrangement links TRBV4-2 to TRBJ1-1; D unclear. Deletions cut 2 bases from V and 3 bases from J, with 4 bases between. The germline gives CDR1 LGHNA, CDR2 YNFKEQ. This CDR3 has 12 residues. The DNA for the CDR3 is TGTGCCAGCAGCCAACTCGACACTGAAGCTTTCTTT. This encodes CASSQLDTEAFF.

In regard to this clone: Other DNA sequences from this sample encode an identical CDR3 as well. The chain recombines TRBV28 with TRBJ1-2, with D perhaps matching TRBD1 (6 bases). Germline V gives CDR1 MDHEN, CDR2 SYDVKM. The CDR3 extends over 13 amino acids. The V end lost 5 bases, the J end lost 4 bases, and 11 bases lay between the germline ends. The CDR3 is CASSPGQFYGYTF. The CDR3 bases are TGTGCCAGCAGTCCCGGACAGTTCTATGGCTACACCTTC.

The rearrangement uses TRBV4-1 and TRBJ2-1; no clear D gene. V was shortened by 0 bases and J by 6 bases, with 12 bases between the two germline ends. Germline V gene data show CDR1 as MGHRA and CDR2 as YSYEKL. The length of the CDR3 is 15 residues. The DNA for the CDR3 is TGCGCCAGCAGCCAAGATGTCCTTGGCCCCAATGAGCAGTTCTTC. Its translation is CASSQDVLGPNEQFF.

The chain has TRBV10-1 and TRBJ2-5; 8 bases agree with TRBD1. CDR3 length equals 15 residues. V shed 5 bases and J 7 bases; nucleotides not matched to a gene: 12. Germline V lookup: CDR1 WNHNN, CDR2 SYGVQD (reference sequence). CDR3 sequence (DNA): TGCGCCAGCAGTCCGCCCGGGACAGGTCCAGGGACCCAGTACTTC. Protein: CASSPPGTGPGTQYF.

The rearrangement joins TRBV28 to TRBJ2-7; 9 positions agree with TRBD1. CDR3 length: 15 residues. Trimming removed 5 bases from V and 6 bases from J; junction bases left unmatched: 11. Per germline, CDR1 MDHEN and CDR2 SYDVKM. In DNA, the CDR3 is TGTGCCAGCAGTCAGGGTGGGGGACAGGGCGTCGAGCAGTACTTC. Encoded protein: CASSQGGGQGVEQYF.

The chain is built from TRBV20-1 and TRBJ1-2; no firm D call. Germline lookup yields CDR1 DFQATT and CDR2 SNEGSKA (reference sequence). This CDR3 region has 12 residues. Trimming cost V 3 bases and J 3 bases, with 8 bases left between them. Written as DNA, the CDR3 is TGCAGTGCTAGTGAGGCATACTATGGCTACACCTTC. This sequence encodes CSASEAYYGYTF.

The CDR3 is CASKTGFGTSTEAFF. CDR3 in DNA: TGTGCCAGTAAAACAGGGTTTGGTACGAGCACTGAAGCTTTCTTT. The chain combines TRBV19 with TRBJ1-1, with D possibly being TRBD1 (6 bases). The V end was cut by 7 bases, the J end by 4 bases, with 19 bases between. Germline V gene data show CDR1 as LNHDA and CDR2 as SQIVND (reference sequence). The CDR3 extends over 15 amino acids.

V usage is TRBV24-1 and J usage is TRBJ2-3; the match to TRBD2 covers 9 bases. The CDR3 is made up of 18 amino acids. CDR1 KGHDR and CDR2 SFDVKD come from the germline V gene. V shed 3 bases, J shed 5 bases, and the junction held 14 bases outside the gene matches. In DNA form, the CDR3 reads TGTGCCACCAGTGATATTACAGGTGCGGGGGGGACGGGAGATACGCAGTATTTT. This sequence encodes CATSDITGAGGTGDTQYF.

The genes are TRBV9 and TRBJ1-1, with TRBD1 matching over 7 bases. This CDR3 region has 14 residues. Germline CDR1 is SGDLS and CDR2 is YYNGEE. The ends lost 4 bases at V and 5 bases at J; junction bases unmatched: 8. The CDR3 here is CASSPRQGLTEAFF. CDR3 DNA sequence: TGTGCCAGCAGCCCGAGACAGGGCTTGACTGAAGCTTTCTTT.

This chain links TRBV29-1 with TRBJ2-7; 7 bases agree with TRBD1. With V trimmed by 5 bases and J by 5 bases, 3 bases remained unmatched. The CDR3 runs 11 residues. The germline CDR1 and CDR2 sequences are SQVTM and ANQGSEA. The CDR3 nucleotides read TGCAGCGTTCCCAGGGGGAACGAGCAGTACTTC. Its protein product is CSVPRGNEQYF.

The gene calls are TRBV6-2 or TRBV6-3 and TRBJ1-2, with 7 nucleotides matching TRBD1. The CDR3 length is 16 residues. Germline CDR1 and CDR2: MNHEY and SVGEGT. V was pared by 4 bases and J by 2 bases, with 10 bases of the junction left unmatched. The CDR3 spells CASSWAGTEKNYGYTF. Here the CDR3 DNA reads TGTGCCAGCAGTTGGGCCGGGACAGAAAAGAACTATGGCTACACCTTC.

The chain joins TRBV5-1 to TRBJ1-6, with D unresolved. The CDR3 consists of 13 residues. From germline, CDR1 is SGHRS and CDR2 YFSETQ. V gave up 4 bases and J gave up 8 bases, with 10 bases separating them. CDR3 sequence (DNA): TGCGCCAGCAGCCCGGAACGGGATTCACCCCTCCACTTT. The encoded protein is CASSPERDSPLHF.

The CDR3 sequence is CASSRDRVRTQYF. DNA for the CDR3: TGTGCCAGCAGCCGGGACAGGGTCCGGACCCAGTACTTC. V and J are TRBV27 and TRBJ2-5; 9 nucleotides align to TRBD1. This CDR3 contains 13 residues. V gave up 6 bases and J gave up 7 bases; unmatched junction bases: 6. The germline V gene has CDR1 MNHEY and CDR2 SMNVEV (reference sequence).

This chain joins TRBV29-1 and TRBJ1-1, with 7 bases matching TRBD1. Germline V gives CDR1 SQVTM, CDR2 ANQGSEA. This CDR3 spans 12 amino acids. The V and J ends lost 7 bases and 6 bases, in that order; junction bases with no gene match: 8. The CDR3 DNA reads TGCAGCGCGACATCTGGGACAGCTGAAGCTTTCTTT. Protein: CSATSGTAEAFF.

This chain links TRBV7-2 with TRBJ2-7; D is perhaps TRBD2 (5 bases). The V and J ends lost 1 base and 2 bases respectively, with 12 bases between them. Germline assignment: CDR1 SGHTA and CDR2 FQGNSA. CDR3 size: 15 residues. CDR3 in amino acids: CASSLVGVEPYEQYF. The CDR3, as DNA: TGTGCCAGCAGCTTAGTGGGAGTGGAGCCCTACGAGCAGTACTTC.

This clone turned up a few times. V and J are TRBV5-1 and TRBJ1-5; no reliable D call. Germline CDR1 SGHRS, CDR2 YFSETQ. The CDR3 covers 15 residues. V was cut by 0 bases and J by 1 base, with 8 bases left in between. The CDR3: CASSLGPESNQPQHF. The CDR3 DNA sequence: TGCGCCAGCAGCTTGGGGCCGGAGAGCAATCAGCCCCAGCATTTT.

This chain joins TRBV11-2 and TRBJ2-1; 9 positions match TRBD1. The CDR3 runs 19 residues. Germline CDR1 SGHAT, CDR2 FQNNGV. Unmatched junction bases numbered 15, after V lost 2 bases and J lost 4 bases. The CDR3, as DNA: TGTGCCAGCAGCTTATTGTACTCAATCCGGGACAGGGAGTACAATGAGCAGTTCTTC. It is translated as CASSLLYSIRDREYNEQFF. Combining the CDR3 with reference TRBV11-2 and TRBJ2-1 gives the whole variable domain EAGVAQSPRYKIIEKRQSVAFWCNPISGHATLYWYQQILGQGPKLLIQFQNNGVVDDSQLPKDRFSAERLKGVDSTLKIQPAKLEDSAVYLCASSLLYSIRDREYNEQFFGPGTRLTVL.

In its sample, this clone was seen once. The DNA of the CDR3 is TGTGCCAGCAGCCCTCGGGACAGGGTGTTATACGGTCAGCCCCAGCATTTT. Amino acid sequence: CASSPRDRVLYGQPQHF. The chain links TRBV7-8 to TRBJ1-5; 9 nucleotides match TRBD1. Germline V lookup: CDR1 SGHVS, CDR2 FQNEAQ. This CDR3 comprises 17 residues. J was trimmed by 6 bases and V by 5 bases; bases with no gene match: 14.

In this sample, this clone turned up once. This chain connects TRBV14 to TRBJ2-2; TRBD1 matches 7 bases. Looked up from germline, CDR1 is SGHDN and CDR2 is FVKESK. The CDR3 has 16 residues. Trimming took 2 bases from V and 1 from J; bases not matched to a gene: 4. The DNA of the CDR3 is TGTGCCAGCAGCCAACTGAGACAGGGGAACACCGGGGAGCTGTTTTTT. This encodes CASSQLRQGNTGELFF.

The rearrangement links TRBV3-1 (or the pseudogene TRBV3-2) to TRBJ1-3; 9 bases are shared with TRBD1. This CDR3 spans 17 amino acids. Unmatched junction bases numbered 7, after V lost 1 base and J lost 3 bases. The germline gives CDR1 LGHDT, CDR2 YNNKEL (reference sequence). The CDR3 sequence: CASSQGTQGAHGNTIYF. CDR3 DNA sequence: TGTGCCAGCAGCCAAGGTACACAGGGGGCGCATGGAAACACCATATATTTT.

The gene calls are TRBV9 and TRBJ2-7, with 7 nucleotides matching TRBD2. Germline V gene lookup returns CDR1 SGDLS and CDR2 YYNGEE. V shed 3 bases and J 3 bases; nucleotides not matched to a gene: 3. The CDR3 loop spans 13 amino acids. In DNA form, the CDR3 reads TGTGCCAGCAGCGAGTGGGGGGGCTACGAGCAGTACTTC. It encodes CASSEWGGYEQYF.

The chain uses TRBV30 and TRBJ2-7; TRBD1 aligns across 9 bases. After removal of 0 bases from V and 1 base from J, the junction contained 4 bases not matched to a gene. Germline CDR1 is GTSNPN and CDR2 is SVGIG (reference sequence). CDR3 length: 15 amino acids. The CDR3 nucleotides are TGTGCCTGGAGTGTTGGGACAGGGTATTCCTACGAGCAGTACTTC. Its translation is CAWSVGTGYSYEQYF.

This clone was observed once. This sequence joins TRBV6-6 and TRBJ2-7, with 13 bases lining up with TRBD2. CDR1 is MNHNY, CDR2 SVGAGI, per germline (reference sequence). CDR3 length equals 16 residues. The junction had 3 bases not matched to a gene; V was cut back by 2 bases and J by 2 bases. Written as DNA, the CDR3 is TGTGCCAGCAGTTACGGACTAGCGGGGGAGCCCTACGAGCAGTACTTC. Protein product: CASSYGLAGEPYEQYF.

This chain links TRBV7-2 with TRBJ1-2; D possibly corresponds to TRBD1 (6 bases). This CDR3 spans 16 amino acids. CDR1 SGHTA and CDR2 FQGNSA come from the germline V gene. Trimming pared 11 bases from V and 1 base from J, leaving 23 bases between. The CDR3 region is CAAEKVTGSINYGYTF. The DNA of the CDR3 is TGTGCCGCGGAGAAAGTGACAGGATCTATTAACTATGGCTACACCTTC.

This sequence joins TRBV4-1 and TRBJ1-2; 7 bases are shared with TRBD1. The CDR3 runs to 15 residues. J was trimmed by 4 bases and V by 3 bases; bases with no gene match: 8. The germline V gene has CDR1 MGHRA and CDR2 YSYEKL. CDR3 sequence reads: CASSQEGQVPYGYTF. As DNA, the CDR3 is TGCGCCAGCAGCCAGGAAGGACAGGTCCCCTATGGCTACACCTTC.

CDR3 nucleotide sequence: TGCGCCAGCAGCTCCCGACAGGGGTCTTCCTATGGCTACACCTTC. It is translated as CASSSRQGSSYGYTF. The genes are TRBV5-1 and TRBJ1-2, with 8 bases identical to TRBD1. Germline lookup yields CDR1 SGHRS and CDR2 YFSETQ. This CDR3 has 15 residues. The V segment lost 3 bases and the J segment 4 bases; nucleotides outside the gene matches: 8.